These 26 T cell receptor beta chains came from one sample sequenced in a study of T cell responses to AZD1222 COVID-19 vaccine. Sequencing was performed with immunoSEQ multiplex PCR; in TCRdb, only in-frame clones are kept and a portion is missing. The profile shows 180,000 or so clones, about nine tenths of them singletons. The specimen comprised peripheral blood, sampled 28 days after the second AZD1222 dose. Receptors were obtained from an adult who received the AZD1222 COVID-19 vaccine.

This clone was seen only once. This chain uses TRBV9 with TRBJ2-7; D is uncertain. V was cut by 4 bases and J by 3 bases, with 8 bases left in between. CDR1 is SGDLS and CDR2 is YYNGEE in the germline V gene. The CDR3 is made up of 12 amino acids. DNA for the CDR3: TGTGCCAGCAGCCCTTTTGGCTACGAGCAGTACTTC. It encodes CASSPFGYEQYF. Full variable domain (outside the CDR3, taken from reference TRBV9 and TRBJ2-7): DSGVTQTPKHLITATGQRVTLRCSPRSGDLSVYWYQQSLDQGLQFLIQYYNGEERAKGNILERFSAQQFPDLHSELNLSSLELGDSALYFCASSPFGYEQYFGPGTRLTVT.

This chain connects TRBV5-1 to TRBJ1-1; D unresolved. CDR1 is SGHRS, CDR2 YFSETQ, per germline. The germline V and J ends were trimmed by 1 base and 4 bases, with 11 bases remaining between them. The CDR3 is 14 residues long. The CDR3 region has the DNA TGCGCCAGCAGCTTGCAACACCCCCCCACTGAAGCTTTCTTT. This translates into CASSLQHPPTEAFF.

The chain carries TRBV7-2 and TRBJ2-7; no definite D call. The CDR3 loop spans 14 amino acids. Germline V gene sequence: CDR1 SGHTA, CDR2 FQGNSA. Deletions cut 1 base from V and 3 bases from J, with 10 bases between. The CDR3 coding sequence is TGTGCCAGCAGCTTAGTGGAGAGGTTCTACGAGCAGTACTTC. It specifies CASSLVERFYEQYF.

The chain joins TRBV19 to TRBJ2-7; D unclear. Germline values: CDR1 LNHDA, CDR2 SQIVND (reference sequence). CDR3 length equals 15 residues. Trimming removed 1 base at V and 4 bases at J, with 14 bases between. The CDR3 DNA follows: TGTGCCAGTAGTATAGCCGGGCCCTCACCATACGAGCAGTACTTC. The encoded protein is CASSIAGPSPYEQYF.

This rearrangement joins TRBV29-1 to TRBJ1-2, with TRBD1 matching over 7 bases. V lost 3 bases and J lost 1; bases outside the gene matches: 8. This CDR3 is 15 amino acids long. Germline CDR1 reads SQVTM; CDR2 reads ANQGSEA. The CDR3 region is CSVEGRGKFNYGYTF. The CDR3 DNA reads as TGCAGCGTTGAGGGCAGGGGGAAGTTTAACTATGGCTACACCTTC. The variable domain in full, with the rest retrieved from reference TRBV29-1 and TRBJ1-2, is SAVISQKPSRDICQRGTSLTIQCQVDSQVTMMFWYRQQPGQSLTLIATANQGSEATYESGFVIDKFPISRPNLTFSTLTVSNMSPEDSSIYLCSVEGRGKFNYGYTFGSGTRLTVV.

V and J are TRBV6-5 and TRBJ2-2; D might be TRBD2 (7 bases). The CDR3 covers 16 residues. V lost 4 bases, J lost 6 bases, and 18 bases lay in between. CDR1 and CDR2 (germline): MNHEY, SVGAGI. This CDR3 reads CASSFDTPGGPGELFF. As DNA, the CDR3 is TGTGCCAGCAGTTTTGACACCCCGGGGGGCCCCGGGGAGCTGTTTTTT.

This clone appeared once. J is TRBJ2-1 and V is TRBV6-5; D is possibly TRBD1 or TRBD2 (5 bases each). CDR1 is MNHEY, CDR2 SVGAGI, per germline. The CDR3 is 12 amino acids. Trimming took 2 bases from V and 10 from J, leaving 9 bases between them. This CDR3 reads CASSYRGVEQFF. The CDR3 DNA is TGTGCCAGCAGTTACAGGGGAGTCGAGCAGTTCTTC.

The rearrangement links TRBV30 to TRBJ1-1; the D is unclear. Germline lookup yields CDR1 GTSNPN and CDR2 SVGIG (reference sequence). The V end lost 4 bases, the J end lost 6 bases, and 12 bases lay between the germline ends. There are 12 residues in the CDR3. As DNA, the CDR3 is TGTGCCTGGAAGGTGGTAGAGGCTGAAGCTTTCTTT. This translates into CAWKVVEAEAFF. Filled out from reference TRBV30 and TRBJ1-1, the complete variable domain reads SQTIHQWPATLVQPVGSPLSLECTVEGTSNPNLYWYRQAAGRGLQLLFYSVGIGQISSEVPQNLSASRPQDRQFILSSKKLLLSDSGFYLCAWKVVEAEAFFGQGTRLTVV.

The CDR3 DNA follows: TGTGCCAGCTCACCGACAGGGGGGAACACCGGGGAGCTGTTTTTT. Encoded protein: CASSPTGGNTGELFF. The chain combines TRBV18 with TRBJ2-2; 9 nucleotides agree with TRBD1. The CDR3 runs 15 residues. From germline, CDR1 is KGHSH and CDR2 LQKENI. Germline trimming cut 3 bases from V and 1 base from J; bases unmatched to any gene: 0. The whole variable domain, remainder taken from reference TRBV18 and TRBJ2-2, is NAGVMQNPRHLVRRRGQEARLRCSPMKGHSHVYWYRQLPEEGLKFMVYLQKENIIDESGMPKERFSAEFPKEGPSILRIQQVVRGDSAAYFCASSPTGGNTGELFFGEGSRLTVL.

The rearrangement links TRBV6-2 or TRBV6-3 to TRBJ1-1, with D possibly matching TRBD1 (6 bases). Trimming left V 0 bases short and J 4 bases short, with 21 bases between. CDR3 length: 18 residues. Germline loops: CDR1 MNHEY, CDR2 SVGEGT. The CDR3 nucleotides are TGTGCCAGCAGTTACTCAGGGACAAGAGGGAGGTTTGGCACTGAAGCTTTCTTT. Protein sequence: CASSYSGTRGRFGTEAFF.

V gene TRBV19 combines with J gene TRBJ1-1; D unresolved. Germline loops: CDR1 LNHDA, CDR2 SQIVND (reference sequence). The CDR3 spans 14 residues. The V end was cut by 3 bases, the J end by 1 base, with 9 bases between. CDR3 bases: TGTGCCAGTAGTATCAAGGCAGGGAACACTGAAGCTTTCTTT. It specifies CASSIKAGNTEAFF. The full variable domain, completed using reference TRBV19 and TRBJ1-1, is DGGITQSPKYLFRKEGQNVTLSCEQNLNHDAMYWYRQDPGQGLRLIYYSQIVNDFQKGDIAEGYSVSREKKESFPLTVTSAQKNPTAFYLCASSIKAGNTEAFFGQGTRLTVV.

The chain carries TRBV3-1 (or the pseudogene TRBV3-2) and TRBJ2-2, with a possible D match to TRBD2 (6 bases). This CDR3 comprises 12 residues. Germline values: CDR1 LGHDT, CDR2 YNNKEL (reference sequence). With 1 base removed from V and 13 bases from J, the gap between germline ends came to 10 bases. The CDR3 coding sequence is TGTGCCAGCAGCCAAGTGCGGGGCGGGCTGTTTTTT. Translated, it gives CASSQVRGGLFF.

The rearrangement joins TRBV4-2 to TRBJ2-3, with D tentatively TRBD2 (6 bases). The CDR3 length is 16 residues. The V gene lost 0 bases and the J gene lost 4 bases, with 14 bases spanning the gap. Germline loops: CDR1 LGHNA, CDR2 YNFKEQ. The CDR3 loop reads CASSQDGTPNPDTQYF. In nucleotides, the CDR3 is TGTGCCAGCAGCCAAGACGGGACTCCCAATCCAGATACGCAGTATTTT.

The chain uses TRBV7-9 and TRBJ1-3; no firm D call. Trimming pared 1 base from V and 5 bases from J, leaving 3 bases between. Germline V gene data show CDR1 as SEHNR and CDR2 as FQNEAQ (reference sequence). The CDR3 length is 12 residues. In DNA form, the CDR3 reads TGTGCCAGCAGCTTAGGGCGAAACACCATATATTTT. It translates to CASSLGRNTIYF. Supplemented by reference TRBV7-9 and TRBJ1-3, the full variable domain reads DTGVSQNPRHKITKRGQNVTFRCDPISEHNRLYWYRQTLGQGPEFLTYFQNEAQLEKSRLLSDRFSAERPKGSFSTLEIQRTEQGDSAMYLCASSLGRNTIYFGEGSWLTVV.

The V and J genes are TRBV2 and TRBJ1-3; the D is unclear. Germline loops: CDR1 SNHLY, CDR2 FYNNEI. The CDR3 has 12 amino acids. Trimming cost V 8 bases and J 4 bases, with 9 bases left between them. The CDR3 here is CASETGGNTIYF. The DNA for the CDR3 is TGTGCCAGCGAAACTGGAGGAAACACCATATATTTT.

This CDR3 reads CASSLGQGTYNEQFF. The CDR3 bases are TGTGCCAGCAGCTTGGGACAGGGAACCTACAATGAGCAGTTCTTC. V usage is TRBV5-5 and J usage is TRBJ2-1; 7 bases are shared with TRBD1. This CDR3 region has 15 residues. Germline loops: CDR1 SGHKS, CDR2 YYEKEE (reference sequence). The junction had 2 bases not matched to a gene; V was cut back by 0 bases and J by 2 bases.

This chain uses TRBV28 with TRBJ2-3; D not certain. The CDR3 contains 15 residues. Trimming removed 5 bases from V and 0 bases from J, with 12 bases in between. Germline CDR1 and CDR2: MDHEN and SYDVKM. For the CDR3, the DNA is TGTGCCAGCAGTATTATAAGACCTAGCACAGATACGCAGTATTTT. This gives the protein CASSIIRPSTDTQYF.

V usage is TRBV6-6 and J usage is TRBJ1-6; no clear D gene. CDR1 is MNHNY, CDR2 SVGAGI, per germline (reference sequence). Trimming shortened V by 6 bases and J by 7 bases, and 10 bases separated the two germline ends. There are 13 residues in the CDR3. CDR3 sequence: CASSPPGNSPLHF. CDR3 in DNA: TGTGCCAGCAGCCCCCCGGGGAATTCACCCCTCCACTTT.

J is TRBJ1-1 and V is TRBV7-2, with 9 bases fitting TRBD1. Trimming cost V 5 bases and J 1 base; bases outside gene matches: 2. CDR3 size: 14 residues. Germline V gene lookup returns CDR1 SGHTA and CDR2 FQGNSA. The CDR3 region has the DNA TGTGCCAGCAGCAAGGGACAGGGGAACACTGAAGCTTTCTTT. It encodes CASSKGQGNTEAFF.

About this clone: The sample contains more than one DNA sequence encoding this CDR3. This chain connects TRBV18 to TRBJ2-5; a weak D match, TRBD1 (5 bases). V lost 0 bases, J lost 2 bases, and 7 bases lay in between. The CDR3 runs 14 residues. Germline V gene sequence: CDR1 KGHSH, CDR2 LQKENI. CDR3 protein: CASSPPGQQETQYF. CDR3 in DNA: TGTGCCAGCTCACCACCGGGGCAGCAAGAGACCCAGTACTTC.

This clone has just one count. The chain employs TRBV4-1 and TRBJ2-7; 13 nucleotides align to TRBD2. The germline V gene encodes CDR1 MGHRA and CDR2 YSYEKL. This CDR3 has 16 amino acids. V shed 2 bases and J 6 bases; nucleotides not matched to a gene: 7. CDR3 sequence: CASSQSGLAGAGEQYF. The CDR3 region has the DNA TGCGCCAGCAGCCAATCTGGACTAGCGGGAGCGGGCGAGCAGTACTTC.

V and J are TRBV4-2 and TRBJ2-3, with D perhaps given as TRBD1 or TRBD2 (5 bases each). The length of the CDR3 is 16 residues. Deletions cut 2 bases from V and 4 bases from J, with 16 bases between. Looked up from germline, CDR1 is LGHNA and CDR2 is YNFKEQ. This CDR3 is CASSQRGPESPDTQYF. CDR3 DNA sequence: TGTGCCAGCAGCCAAAGGGGACCGGAGTCCCCAGATACGCAGTATTTT.

The rearrangement links TRBV6-5 to TRBJ1-5; TRBD1 matches 7 bases. Unmatched junction bases numbered 7, after V lost 5 bases and J lost 6 bases. This CDR3 contains 14 residues. Germline CDR1 is MNHEY and CDR2 is SVGAGI. The CDR3, as DNA: TGTGCCAGCAGTCCAGGGGGGTTGAGTCAGCCCCAGCATTTT. It yields the protein CASSPGGLSQPQHF.

The rearrangement uses TRBV27 and TRBJ2-7; D remains unclear. The germline gives CDR1 MNHEY, CDR2 SMNVEV (reference sequence). This CDR3 region has 15 residues. The V end was cut by 5 bases, the J end by 0 bases, with 14 bases between. The CDR3 DNA reads TGTGCCAGCAGTGAGAGCCGGGTCGGCTCCTACGAGCAGTACTTC. Protein sequence: CASSESRVGSYEQYF.

The V call is TRBV3-1 (or the pseudogene TRBV3-2), the J call TRBJ1-3; no definite D call. V was pared by 8 bases and J by 0 bases, with 17 bases between. CDR1 LGHDT and CDR2 YNNKEL come from the germline V gene (reference sequence). The length of the CDR3 is 16 residues. CDR3: CASGTSGRSSGNTIYF. The CDR3 nucleotides read TGTGCCAGCGGTACATCAGGCAGGAGCTCTGGAAACACCATATATTTT.

This chain links TRBV13 with TRBJ1-1, with D perhaps TRBD1 (5 bases). This CDR3 is built from 12 residues. Germline V gives CDR1 PRHDT, CDR2 FYEKMQ (reference sequence). With 5 bases removed from V and 6 bases from J, the gap between germline ends came to 10 bases. DNA of the CDR3: TGTGCCAGCAGCCACAGGTACCCTGAAGCTTTCTTT. This codes for CASSHRYPEAFF.